This TCR beta chain appears in the sequencing data of a study of T cells in Graves' hyperthyroidism and ophthalmopathy (dated by TCRdb to about 2019). With respect to the entire study: Peripheral blood samples were taken at the time of initial diagnosis, prior to any treatment. TCR V-J signatures able to tell the groups apart were searched for in a discovery cohort of some 97 patients, of whom roughly 42 had Graves' ophthalmopathy and roughly 57 had stable Graves' hyperthyroidism. Prospective prediction of ophthalmopathy was tested in an independent validation cohort of some 19 hyperthyroidism patients and some 17 patients who later progressed to ophthalmopathy. The roughly 90 discovery patients were divided at random into training and test sets in a 7:3 ratio. The study also compared thyroid tissue and blood T-cell repertoires from about 6 Graves' hyperthyroidism patients. Once sampling was done, hyperthyroidism patients were given methimazole at a starting dose of 30 mg daily, whereas ophthalmopathy patients were given high-dose intravenous methylprednisolone. The paper reports TCR Vbeta CDR3 sequencing of some 140 peripheral blood samples: around 41 ophthalmopathy, some 80 hyperthyroidism and roughly 17 progressor patients. Findings and caveats that apply to the study as a whole: Blood samples also contained most of the expanded thyroid clonotypes (frequency above 0.001), which suggests that blood repertoires may reflect thyroid immune responses. No statistical method was used to set the sample size in advance, and investigators knew the group allocation. Ophthalmopathy was separated from stable hyperthyroidism by a 13 V-J signature model, with over 85% sensitivity and about 84% specificity obtained in cross-validation and 80%/75% obtained in testing. In validation, the model predicted progression to ophthalmopathy with around 71% sensitivity and 72.22% specificity, a median of 6.5 months before onset.

Moderately to severely active disease, a Clinical Activity Score of at least 3, a NOSPECS grade of at least 4, and a duration under 3 months were present in ophthalmopathy patients. The study excluded patients with uncontrolled infections, other autoimmune diseases, pregnancy or lactation. Clinical symptoms, serum thyroxine and TRAb, thyroid ultrasound, and orbital computed tomography formed the basis for the diagnoses. PBMCs were isolated from 7.5 to 10 ml of fresh peripheral blood by Ficoll-Paque density gradient centrifugation. Trizol reagent was used to extract total RNA, and RNA quality was then checked on an Agilent 2100 Bioanalyzer. This clonotype is described as medium-sized (0.01 to 0.1%). Its antigen has not been determined. Base qualities are not at hand, and no much larger clone is one base apart. The CDR3 runs 14 amino acids, cysteine and phenylalanine included. The read is trimmed to its CDR3 DNA, 42 bases read in frame from base 1. The junction carries 7 bases between V and J, which are trimmed by 3 bases and 1 base respectively. The germline V gene encodes CDR1 SQVTM and CDR2 ANQGSEA.

The TCR beta CDR3 regions were amplified from the RNA transcripts. A first-round RT-PCR of the TCR CDR3 used the HTBI primer set with the Qiagen OneStep RT-PCR kit. Libraries were constructed in a second round of multiplex PCR, after which size selection and purification were carried out. Paired-end sequencing of the libraries was performed with 100 bp reads on an Illumina HiSeq2000. Under the source paper's analysis protocol: SOAPnuke was used to process the raw data, throwing out any read that contained adapters or uncalled bases, had a mean Phred below 15, or lacked an exact constant-primer or identifier match. High-quality paired reads were merged with COPE v1.2.5, and unique nucleotide sequences were defined as clonotypes. Clonotypes were aligned to IMGT TRBV, TRBD and TRBJ reference segments using MiTCR v1.1. The analysis included only V-J combinations with a frequency above 0.0001, which together covered 99% to 99.2% of the repertoires. A TCS score was defined as the ratio of F50 (clonal expansion) to E x V (chaos), with BLOSUM62-based TCRdist applied between CDR3 peptides within each V-J. Welch's t-statistics and random forest reduced roughly 530 V-J features to under 15, which were used in a naive Bayes classifier (R e1071). Thyroid-blood repertoire similarity was quantified with the Morisita-Horn index. The public reads were run again by TCRdb, first through fastp at Q25 and then through MiXCR, and only productive beta chains were kept. Entries are consolidated by CDR3 protein sequence, retaining the most common genes and DNA. Here the V and J calls rest on TCRdb's processing, not on the authors' analysis. This sample is represented by approximately 30,000 distinct CDR3 sequences; 52% of them were singletons. Around a quarter of the sample goes to the ten largest clones.

This clonotype was obtained from a woman between 40 and 50 years old with Graves' ophthalmopathy. Here the chain combines TRBV29-1 and TRBJ2-6; the D segment may tentatively be TRBD1 or TRBD2, each giving 5 matched bases. Material for sequencing was blood. The DNA is as follows: TGCAGCGTTGAGAGGGGATCTGGGGCCAACGTCCTGACTTTC. Its protein reads: CSVERGSGANVLTF. Here the CDR3 is joined to the reference TRBV29-1 and TRBJ2-6 genes, and the full variable domain is: SAVISQKPSRDICQRGTSLTIQCQVDSQVTMMFWYRQQPGQSLTLIATANQGSEATYESGFVIDKFPISRPNLTFSTLTVSNMSPEDSSIYLCSVERGSGANVLTFGAGSRLTVL.